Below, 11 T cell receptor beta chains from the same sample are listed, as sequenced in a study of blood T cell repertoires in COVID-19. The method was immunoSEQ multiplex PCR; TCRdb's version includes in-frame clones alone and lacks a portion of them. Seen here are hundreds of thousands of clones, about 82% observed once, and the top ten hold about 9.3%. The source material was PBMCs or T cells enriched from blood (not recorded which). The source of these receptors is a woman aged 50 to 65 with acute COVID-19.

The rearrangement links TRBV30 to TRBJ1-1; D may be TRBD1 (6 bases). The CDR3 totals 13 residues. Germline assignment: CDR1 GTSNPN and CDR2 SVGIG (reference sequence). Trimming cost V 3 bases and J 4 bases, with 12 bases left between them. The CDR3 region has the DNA TGTGCCTGGAGCACAGGGATGGGCACTGAAGCTTTCTTT. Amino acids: CAWSTGMGTEAFF.

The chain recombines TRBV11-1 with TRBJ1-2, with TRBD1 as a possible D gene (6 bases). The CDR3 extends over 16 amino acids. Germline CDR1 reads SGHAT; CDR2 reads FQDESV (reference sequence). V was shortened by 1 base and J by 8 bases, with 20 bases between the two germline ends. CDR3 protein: CASSLVGQSLPGGYTF. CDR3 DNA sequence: TGTGCCAGCAGCTTAGTGGGACAAAGTCTTCCGGGCGGCTACACCTTC.

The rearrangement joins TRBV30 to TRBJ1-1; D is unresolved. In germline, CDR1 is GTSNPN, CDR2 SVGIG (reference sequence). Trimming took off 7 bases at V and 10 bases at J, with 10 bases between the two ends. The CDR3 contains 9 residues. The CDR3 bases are TGTGCCTTGGGTTCGGGAGCTTTCTTT. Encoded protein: CALGSGAFF.

The CDR3 DNA reads TGTGCCTGGAGTTTGGGGGGAGACGAGCAGTACTTC. Amino acid sequence: CAWSLGGDEQYF. The chain links TRBV30 to TRBJ2-7; D may be TRBD2 (6 bases). The CDR3 covers 12 residues. Germline V CDR1 and CDR2: GTSNPN, SVGIG (reference sequence). Trimming removed 2 bases at V and 5 bases at J, with 10 bases between.

The CDR3 DNA is TGTGCCAGCAGTGCAGAACAGGGGAGCGGCAATCAGCCCCAGCATTTT. This sequence encodes CASSAEQGSGNQPQHF. The V call is TRBV7-9, the J call TRBJ1-5; 7 nucleotides match TRBD1. CDR3 length: 16 residues. CDR1 and CDR2 from the germline V gene are SEHNR and FQNEAQ (reference sequence). The J segment lost 2 bases and the V segment lost 6 bases, leaving 10 bases of the junction unmatched.

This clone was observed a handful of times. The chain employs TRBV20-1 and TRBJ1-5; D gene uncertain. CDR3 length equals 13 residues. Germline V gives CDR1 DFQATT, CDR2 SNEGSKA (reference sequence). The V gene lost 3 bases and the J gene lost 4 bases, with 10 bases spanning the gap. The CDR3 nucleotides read TGCAGTGCTAGTAAACAGTCAAATCAGCCCCAGCATTTT. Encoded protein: CSASKQSNQPQHF.

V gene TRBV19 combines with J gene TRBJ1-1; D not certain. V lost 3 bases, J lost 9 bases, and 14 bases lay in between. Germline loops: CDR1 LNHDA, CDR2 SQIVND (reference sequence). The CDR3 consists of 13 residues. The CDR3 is CASSISGSVKAFF. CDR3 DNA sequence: TGTGCCAGTAGTATCAGCGGCTCCGTGAAAGCTTTCTTT. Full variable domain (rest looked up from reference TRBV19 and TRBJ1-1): DGGITQSPKYLFRKEGQNVTLSCEQNLNHDAMYWYRQDPGQGLRLIYYSQIVNDFQKGDIAEGYSVSREKKESFPLTVTSAQKNPTAFYLCASSISGSVKAFFGQGTRLTVV.

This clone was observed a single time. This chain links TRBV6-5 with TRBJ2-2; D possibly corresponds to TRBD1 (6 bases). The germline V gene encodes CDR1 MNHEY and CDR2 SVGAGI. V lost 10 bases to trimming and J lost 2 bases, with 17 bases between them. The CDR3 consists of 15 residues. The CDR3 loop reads CATSGTRVNTGELFF. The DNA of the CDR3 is TGTGCCACCTCTGGGACAAGGGTAAACACCGGGGAGCTGTTTTTT.

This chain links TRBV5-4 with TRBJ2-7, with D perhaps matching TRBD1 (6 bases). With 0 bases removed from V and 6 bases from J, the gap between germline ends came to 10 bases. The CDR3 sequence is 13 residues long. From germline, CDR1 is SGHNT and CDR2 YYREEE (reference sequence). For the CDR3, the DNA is TGTGCCAGCAGCTTGGACAGGGCCTCCGAGCAGTACTTC. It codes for CASSLDRASEQYF.

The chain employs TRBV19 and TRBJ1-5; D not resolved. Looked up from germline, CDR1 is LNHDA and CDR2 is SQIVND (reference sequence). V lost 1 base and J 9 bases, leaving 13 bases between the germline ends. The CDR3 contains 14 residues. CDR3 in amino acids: CASSIGEGLGPQHF. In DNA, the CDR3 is TGTGCCAGTAGTATAGGGGAGGGCCTGGGGCCCCAGCATTTT.

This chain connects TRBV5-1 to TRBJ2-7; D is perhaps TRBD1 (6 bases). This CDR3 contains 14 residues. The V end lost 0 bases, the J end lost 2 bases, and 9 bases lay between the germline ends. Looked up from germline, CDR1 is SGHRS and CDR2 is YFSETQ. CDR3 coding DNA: TGCGCCAGCAGCTTGGTGGGGGCTACCTACGAGCAGTACTTC. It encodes CASSLVGATYEQYF.